A single sample gave rise to the 8 T cell receptor beta chains below, sequenced in a study of blood T cell repertoires in COVID-19. Some clones are missing from TCRdb's copy, which holds only in-frame ones; the method was immunoSEQ multiplex PCR. The data contain more than 85,000 clones, about 85% of them singletons. Sequenced input: peripheral blood. These receptors came from a man aged 45 to 65 with acute or convalescent COVID-19.

The V gene is TRBV4-1, the J gene TRBJ2-3; D is perhaps TRBD2 (5 bases). The V gene's germline CDR1 is MGHRA and CDR2 YSYEKL. Between the trimmed V and J ends, which lost 4 bases and 4 bases, there was a span of 9 bases. The CDR3 is 13 amino acids. The CDR3 DNA sequence: TGCGCCAGCAGCCTTTTCGGGGCAGATACGCAGTATTTT. This codes for CASSLFGADTQYF.

This clone has only one observation. This chain connects TRBV29-1 to TRBJ2-1; 8 bases align to TRBD1. Germline V CDR1 and CDR2: SQVTM, ANQGSEA. The V and J ends lost 6 bases and 9 bases, in that order; junction bases with no gene match: 13. This CDR3 region has 14 residues. The CDR3 spells CSVKKGQGRAEQFF. CDR3 bases: TGCAGCGTCAAAAAAGGACAGGGTAGGGCTGAGCAGTTCTTC.

The V call is TRBV7-9, the J call TRBJ2-7, with 8 bases that match TRBD2. V was clipped by 5 bases and J by 5 bases; unmatched bases: 8. Germline values: CDR1 SEHNR, CDR2 FQNEAQ (reference sequence). The CDR3 runs 14 residues. The CDR3 nucleotides read TGTGCCAGCAGCCAAAGCGGGAGTGGAGACGAGCAGTACTTC. Translation: CASSQSGSGDEQYF.

The chain uses TRBV6-5 and TRBJ1-2; tentative D call: TRBD1 (6 bases). This CDR3 contains 15 residues. Between the trimmed V and J ends, which lost 0 bases and 4 bases, there was a span of 12 bases. In germline, CDR1 is MNHEY, CDR2 SVGAGI. CDR3 bases: TGTGCCAGCAGTTACTCTGCGGACAGATTCTATGGCTACACCTTC. It specifies CASSYSADRFYGYTF.

CDR3 sequence: CASSLPKRGQTSGAFF. The CDR3 DNA reads TGTGCCAGCAGCCTCCCCAAGCGCGGACAGACCTCGGGAGCTTTCTTT. The rearrangement links TRBV7-9 to TRBJ1-1, with TRBD1 as a possible D gene (6 bases). The CDR3 totals 16 residues. The germline V and J ends were trimmed by 5 bases and 10 bases, with 26 bases remaining between them. The germline V gene has CDR1 SEHNR and CDR2 FQNEAQ (reference sequence).

On this clone itself: At one end, the junction sequence differs from germline, possibly due to a read error. The chain uses TRBV5-8 and TRBJ2-1; 7 bases fit TRBD2. Germline values: CDR1 SGHTS, CDR2 YDEGEE. The length of the CDR3 is 15 residues. Here the CDR3 DNA reads TGTGCCAGCAGCTTGGGTAGCGGACTAGACAATGGGCAGTTCTTC. Its translation is CASSLGSGLDNGQFF.

The genes are TRBV15 and TRBJ2-3; D is possibly TRBD2 (6 bases). Looked up from germline, CDR1 is LNHNV and CDR2 is YYDKDF (reference sequence). The CDR3 loop spans 15 amino acids. V was pared by 5 bases and J by 1 base, with 13 bases between. The CDR3 loop reads CATSFTSPRTDTQYF. In DNA form, the CDR3 reads TGTGCCACCAGCTTCACTAGCCCCCGCACAGATACGCAGTATTTT.

A note on this clone: The DNA is omitted, as the CDR3 cannot be located on it reliably, and the CDR3 follows TCRdb's listing. The chain is built from TRBV12-3 or TRBV12-4 and TRBJ2-7; no DNA check was done on the table's D call, TRBD2. Both ends counted, the CDR3 spans 13 residues. The CDR3 region is CASSTSTRHEQYF.